These T cell receptor beta chains were read from a single sample in a study of T cell changes during pregnancy in multiple sclerosis. The repertoire was sequenced with immunoSEQ multiplex PCR; TCRdb's copy has only in-frame clones and lacks some. Of tens of thousands of clones listed, 75% to 95% are singletons. The sample here was peripheral blood, taken in the third trimester of pregnancy. The receptors stem from a female donor in good health, enrolled as a control in a pregnancy study. Both conserved end residues are trimmed from each CDR3.

cdr3_length j_call v_call cdr3_aa
12 TRBJ2-5 TRBV10-3 AIGQGAYQETQY
12 TRBJ2-7 TRBV4-1 ASSQGLRFVEQY
13 TRBJ2-7 TRBV5-5 ASSPRQQGRDEQY
11 TRBJ2-7 TRBV25-1 ASSVQAQFEQY
13 TRBJ2-5 TRBV4-3 ASSRDRGARGTQY
12 TRBJ1-4 TRBV7-2 ASTPRGGGEKLF
10 TRBJ1-1 TRBV6-5 ASGTGNTEAF
14 TRBJ1-2 TRBV5-1 ASSPLSTGFNYGYT
10 TRBJ2-5 TRBV10-3 AISDRGETQY
15 TRBJ2-7 TRBV7-8 ASSLGGLAGGPYEQY
16 TRBJ1-4 TRBV7-8 ASSLVGAGKATNEKLF
13 TRBJ1-6 TRBV10-3 AIRGTADGNSPLH
12 TRBJ1-2 TRBV13 ASSLGTGDYGYT
13 TRBJ2-3 TRBV6-4 ASSEGGRSTDTQY
13 TRBJ2-7 TRBV19 ASSITAGLPYEQY
15 TRBJ2-1 TRBV7-6 ASSPVPDFRSYNEQF
14 TRBJ2-3 TRBV9 ASSVDGRGSTDTQY
14 TRBJ2-1 TRBV28 ASSRGDSLSYNEQF
13 TRBJ1-5 TRBV7-2 ASSRDRRDNQPQH
12 TRBJ2-7 TRBV10-2 ASSAGTGAYEQY
11 TRBJ2-7 TRBV23-1 FLIPGRGHEQY
13 TRBJ1-2 TRBV5-4 ASRGGEKGNYGYT
14 TRBJ1-4 TRBV25-1 ASSEYRGATNEKLF
12 TRBJ2-7 TRBV9 ASSVATGNYEQY
10 TRBJ2-7 TRBV6-5 ASRSLAGEQY
15 TRBJ1-5 TRBV19 ASSDRARPYSNQPQH
9 TRBJ1-1 TRBV5-1 ASSSELEAF
15 TRBJ2-7 TRBV15 ATSTYTTGTGSYEQY
16 TRBJ2-3 TRBV15 ATSPSGGAGGPTDTQY
13 TRBJ1-5 TRBV4-1 ASSQDGRPDQPQH
12 TRBJ2-7 TRBV30 AWTPPGTEYEQY
11 TRBJ2-5 TRBV19 ASSILREETQY
14 TRBJ1-5 TRBV19 ASSILTGQRNQPQH
17 TRBJ2-1 TRBV4-3 ASSQEYSGLAGGYNEQF
12 TRBJ1-2 TRBV29-1 SVEGQGALNGYT
10 TRBJ2-7 TRBV5-6 ASSLVSEGEY
13 TRBJ2-2 TRBV18 ASSPGQGNTGELF
13 TRBJ2-2 TRBV27 ATHLREGTSGELF
13 TRBJ2-1 TRBV5-1 ASSPDSGSYNEQF